This T cell receptor (beta chain) was sequenced in a study of cytomegalovirus exposure and HLA in healthy donors. Findings and caveats of the study: Three of the chains that were CMV-associated were confirmed in vitro to be specific for CMV antigens. It was in a later analysis that TCR association rates were seen to vary by HLA locus, highest for DRB1 and lowest for HLA-C.

A multiplex PCR was run with 60 Vbeta primers and 13 Jbeta primers. The assay was immunoSEQ multiplex PCR, and TCRdb's table has in-frame clones only and misses some. The repertoire holds roughly 150,000 clones, with approximately 80% as singletons. This clone was found a few times. Antigen specificity is unknown. CDR1 and CDR2 from the germline V gene are SGHVS and FNYEAQ. This CDR3 is built from 15 residues. V dropped 4 bases and J dropped 6 bases, with 17 bases sitting between them. Sequencing input: PBMCs. The receptor comes from a woman aged 40 to 50 in good health and CMV-seronegative. The rearrangement links TRBV7-6 to TRBJ2-3; D is perhaps TRBD1 (6 bases). DNA for the CDR3: TGTGCCAGCAGCTACCTGACAGGCGCAGGGGATACGCAGTATTTT. Amino acids: CASSYLTGAGDTQYF.